Below, 30 T cell receptor beta chains from the same sample are listed, as sequenced in a study of a mutant IDH1 vaccine in newly diagnosed glioma. No antigen has been identified for these receptors. Time point given: week 5, during vaccination. Mutant IDH1 20-mer peptide, at 300 ug, made up each vaccine dose, with topical imiquimod. Method: immunoSEQ multiplex PCR; TCRdb's copy keeps in-frame clones and lacks some. The repertoire holds 39,000 or so clones, with 75% to 80% as singletons. The specimen was PBMCs, collected from a glioma patient whose treatment included an IDH1 peptide vaccine. The receptors stem from a man aged 35-49 years with glioma.

The genes are TRBV7-9 and TRBJ1-3, with D perhaps matching TRBD1 (5 bases). CDR1 SEHNR and CDR2 FQNEAQ come from the germline V gene (reference sequence). V was cut by 5 bases and J by 2 bases, with 10 bases left in between. CDR3 length: 14 residues. The CDR3 DNA sequence: TGTGCCAGCAGCATGCGACAGACTGGAAACACCATATATTTT. It translates to CASSMRQTGNTIYF.

This chain joins TRBV6-5 and TRBJ2-7; 7 bases fit TRBD1. The V segment lost 5 bases and the J segment 1 base; nucleotides outside the gene matches: 8. Germline lookup yields CDR1 MNHEY and CDR2 SVGAGI. This CDR3 region has 15 residues. CDR3 sequence reads: CASSAGQAKSYEQYF. As DNA, the CDR3 is TGTGCCAGCAGTGCTGGACAGGCCAAATCCTACGAGCAGTACTTC.

The chain links TRBV6-7 to TRBJ1-1, with D unclear. TRBV6-7 is classed as an ORF, of uncertain function. Trimming took off 3 bases at V and 1 base at J, with 9 bases between the two ends. The CDR3 length is 14 residues. The chain's CDR3 is CASSYFRENTEAFF. The DNA for the CDR3 is TGTGCCAGCAGTTATTTCCGGGAGAACACTGAAGCTTTCTTT.

The J gene is TRBJ2-1, the V gene TRBV6-4; D is possibly TRBD1 (5 bases). Trimming cost V 0 bases and J 9 bases, with 9 bases left between them. CDR1 and CDR2 from the germline V gene are MRHNA and SNTAGT. This CDR3 has 13 residues. The CDR3 DNA is TGTGCCAGCAGTGACTCGTTGGGGCTTGAGCAGTTCTTC. Its translation is CASSDSLGLEQFF.

The rearrangement uses TRBV4-1 and TRBJ1-1; D is ambiguous. This CDR3 is built from 14 residues. Germline values: CDR1 MGHRA, CDR2 YSYEKL. Trimming shortened V by 0 bases and J by 1 base, and 6 bases separated the two germline ends. DNA of the CDR3: TGCGCCAGCAGCCAAGAAGGAGGGAACACTGAAGCTTTCTTT. It specifies CASSQEGGNTEAFF.

The chain links TRBV13 to TRBJ2-7, with a possible D match to TRBD2 (5 bases). Germline V gene sequence: CDR1 PRHDT, CDR2 FYEKMQ (reference sequence). V dropped 1 base and J dropped 7 bases, with 14 bases sitting between them. CDR3 length: 14 amino acids. The CDR3 spells CASSLDRRGREQYF. Here the CDR3 DNA reads TGTGCCAGCAGCTTAGACCGTCGGGGTCGGGAGCAGTACTTC.

The chain links TRBV7-8 to TRBJ1-3, with 8 bases lining up with TRBD1. The trim removed 3 bases at V and 1 base at J, leaving 5 bases unmatched. CDR1 SGHVS and CDR2 FQNEAQ come from the germline V gene. This CDR3 is 16 amino acids long. CDR3 in DNA: TGTGCCAGCAGCTTGCAGGGGGCCAATTCTGGAAACACCATATATTTT. Residues: CASSLQGANSGNTIYF.

The rearrangement links TRBV6-1 to TRBJ1-1; D not resolved. Trimming stripped 0 bases from V and 1 base from J, with 6 bases between. The length of the CDR3 is 14 residues. Germline loops: CDR1 MNHNS, CDR2 SASEGT. In nucleotides, the CDR3 is TGTGCCAGCAGTGAAGCGCGGGCGAACACTGAAGCTTTCTTT. Its translation: CASSEARANTEAFF.

V usage is TRBV14 and J usage is TRBJ2-1; D possibly matches TRBD1 or TRBD2 (5 bases each). The length of the CDR3 is 15 residues. The germline V and J ends were trimmed by 3 bases and 0 bases, with 9 bases remaining between them. Germline V lookup: CDR1 SGHDN, CDR2 FVKESK. The CDR3 bases are TGTGCCAGCAGCCATTGGGGGTCCTCCTACAATGAGCAGTTCTTC. This sequence encodes CASSHWGSSYNEQFF.

V gene TRBV7-9 combines with J gene TRBJ1-1; D gene ambiguous. V lost 5 bases and J 5 bases, leaving 15 bases between the germline ends. There are 14 residues in the CDR3. Germline values: CDR1 SEHNR, CDR2 FQNEAQ (reference sequence). CDR3 in amino acids: CASSRTEIRTEAFF. CDR3 coding DNA: TGTGCCAGCAGCCGCACAGAGATAAGGACTGAAGCTTTCTTT. The whole variable domain, remainder taken from reference TRBV7-9 and TRBJ1-1, is DTGVSQNPRHKITKRGQNVTFRCDPISEHNRLYWYRQTLGQGPEFLTYFQNEAQLEKSRLLSDRFSAERPKGSFSTLEIQRTEQGDSAMYLCASSRTEIRTEAFFGQGTRLTVV.

The chain is built from TRBV5-1 and TRBJ2-5, with TRBD2 matching 10 bases. CDR3 length: 17 amino acids. Trimming cost V 0 bases and J 4 bases; bases outside gene matches: 9. Germline values: CDR1 SGHRS, CDR2 YFSETQ. DNA of the CDR3: TGCGCCAGCAGCTTGGGAAGGAGCGGGGGGGCTCCAGAGACCCAGTACTTC. Its translation is CASSLGRSGGAPETQYF. Using reference TRBV5-1 and TRBJ2-5 for the parts outside the CDR3, the full variable domain is KAGVTQTPRYLIKTRGQQVTLSCSPISGHRSVSWYQQTPGQGLQFLFEYFSETQRNKGNFPGRFSGRQFSNSRSEMNVSTLELGDSALYLCASSLGRSGGAPETQYFGPGTRLLVL.

This clone is deemed medium-sized (0.01 to 0.1%). The genes are TRBV7-3 and TRBJ1-2; D ambiguous. V gave up 5 bases and J gave up 4 bases, with 23 bases separating them. The germline gives CDR1 SGHTA, CDR2 FQGTGA. The CDR3 spans 17 residues. The CDR3 DNA follows: TGTGCCAGCAGCCCAGTCTCCCCCGAGGTTCTGGGCTATGGCTACACCTTC. Protein product: CASSPVSPEVLGYGYTF.

The genes are TRBV29-1 and TRBJ1-1; TRBD1 aligns across 10 bases. Germline trimming cut 0 bases from V and 5 bases from J; bases unmatched to any gene: 3. The CDR3 contains 14 residues. Germline values: CDR1 SQVTM, CDR2 ANQGSEA. The CDR3 loop is CSVEETGGRTEAFF. The CDR3 DNA is TGCAGCGTTGAAGAGACAGGGGGCCGGACTGAAGCTTTCTTT.

V gene TRBV30 combines with J gene TRBJ2-3; 9 bases fit TRBD1. With V trimmed by 4 bases and J by 0 bases, 2 bases remained unmatched. Germline V gene lookup returns CDR1 GTSNPN and CDR2 SVGIG (reference sequence). This CDR3 contains 14 residues. The CDR3, as DNA: TGTGCCTGGACGGGGACAGGGAGCACAGATACGCAGTATTTT. It is translated as CAWTGTGSTDTQYF.

The chain combines TRBV7-9 with TRBJ2-7, with D possibly TRBD1 on 6 matching bases. Trimming pared 3 bases from V and 3 bases from J, leaving 12 bases between. The CDR3 length is 14 residues. Germline assignment: CDR1 SEHNR and CDR2 FQNEAQ (reference sequence). The CDR3 sequence is CASSFGDTLYEQYF. The CDR3 DNA sequence: TGTGCCAGCAGCTTCGGGGACACCCTCTACGAGCAGTACTTC.

This clone was seen just once. The chain carries TRBV30 and TRBJ2-7; D uncertain. The CDR3 has 14 residues. V lost 1 base to trimming and J lost 1 base, with 11 bases between them. From germline, CDR1 is GTSNPN and CDR2 SVGIG (reference sequence). The CDR3 bases are TGTGCCTGGAGTGAAGGTGGAAAATCCTACGAGCAGTACTTC. This codes for CAWSEGGKSYEQYF. Full variable domain (rest looked up from reference TRBV30 and TRBJ2-7): SQTIHQWPATLVQPVGSPLSLECTVEGTSNPNLYWYRQAAGRGLQLLFYSVGIGQISSEVPQNLSASRPQDRQFILSSKKLLLSDSGFYLCAWSEGGKSYEQYFGPGTRLTVT.

The rearrangement links TRBV2 to TRBJ1-6, with 8 bases that match TRBD1. V shed 1 base and J 9 bases; nucleotides not matched to a gene: 5. CDR3 length equals 15 residues. Per germline, CDR1 SNHLY and CDR2 FYNNEI. The CDR3 nucleotides read TGTGCCAGCAGTGAAGGGTGGACAGGGTCTTCACCCCTCCACTTT. Protein: CASSEGWTGSSPLHF.

The V gene is TRBV27, the J gene TRBJ1-1, with TRBD1 as a possible D gene (6 bases). This CDR3 contains 13 residues. V was trimmed by 4 bases and J by 6 bases, leaving 12 bases between them. Germline CDR1 reads MNHEY; CDR2 reads SMNVEV (reference sequence). For the CDR3, the DNA is TGTGCCAGCAGTTCCCTGACAGGTGCTGAAGCTTTCTTT. Amino acid sequence: CASSSLTGAEAFF.

V gene TRBV10-3 combines with J gene TRBJ1-2; 9 nucleotides agree with TRBD1. V lost 6 bases to trimming and J lost 2 bases; unmatched junction nucleotides: 4. The CDR3 is made up of 14 amino acids. CDR1 is ENHRY, CDR2 SYGVKD, per germline. The CDR3: CAIRAGTGNYGYTF. CDR3 in DNA: TGTGCCATCAGGGCCGGGACAGGGAACTATGGCTACACCTTC.

The rearrangement joins TRBV19 to TRBJ2-5; 11 bases are shared with TRBD1. The V gene end was trimmed by 1 base and the J gene end by 6 bases; junction bases not matched to a gene: 7. Germline lookup yields CDR1 LNHDA and CDR2 SQIVND (reference sequence). The CDR3 totals 16 residues. In DNA form, the CDR3 reads TGTGCCAGTAGTATAGGTGGGACAGGGGGGCAGAAGACCCAGTACTTC. It is translated as CASSIGGTGGQKTQYF.

The V gene is TRBV2, the J gene TRBJ1-2; weak D call: TRBD1 (6 bases). From germline, CDR1 is SNHLY and CDR2 FYNNEI. Deletions cut 2 bases from V and 1 base from J, with 11 bases between. The CDR3 is 15 amino acids. As DNA, the CDR3 is TGTGCCAGCAGTGAACGGGGGACATATAACTATGGCTACACCTTC. Translation gives CASSERGTYNYGYTF.

This chain joins TRBV10-3 and TRBJ1-1; 7 positions agree with TRBD1. The length of the CDR3 is 12 residues. Losses at the gene ends were 3 bases for V and 6 bases for J; bases not matched to a gene: 1. The V gene's germline CDR1 is ENHRY and CDR2 SYGVKD. For the CDR3, the DNA is TGTGCCATCAGTGACAGGGGGTCTGAAGCTTTCTTT. Translation gives CAISDRGSEAFF.

This clone was seen more than once but under ten times. V usage is TRBV7-8 and J usage is TRBJ2-3; D is ambiguous. V gave up 3 bases and J gave up 3 bases, with 4 bases separating them. Per germline, CDR1 SGHVS and CDR2 FQNEAQ. CDR3 length equals 12 residues. The CDR3 DNA follows: TGTGCCAGCAGCTTGGGTACAGATACGCAGTATTTT. This sequence encodes CASSLGTDTQYF.

V usage is TRBV7-9 and J usage is TRBJ2-7; the match to TRBD1 covers 7 bases. The CDR3 is 13 residues long. Losses at the gene ends were 4 bases for V and 6 bases for J; bases not matched to a gene: 6. Germline V gene lookup returns CDR1 SEHNR and CDR2 FQNEAQ (reference sequence). This CDR3 is CASSSTGWGEQYF. CDR3 DNA: TGTGCCAGCAGCTCGACAGGGTGGGGCGAGCAGTACTTC. The variable domain in full, with the rest retrieved from reference TRBV7-9 and TRBJ2-7, is DTGVSQNPRHKITKRGQNVTFRCDPISEHNRLYWYRQTLGQGPEFLTYFQNEAQLEKSRLLSDRFSAERPKGSFSTLEIQRTEQGDSAMYLCASSSTGWGEQYFGPGTRLTVT.

The V gene is TRBV11-2, the J gene TRBJ2-1; D is perhaps TRBD2 (6 bases). The CDR3 totals 13 residues. Germline V gives CDR1 SGHAT, CDR2 FQNNGV. Trimming removed 0 bases from V and 14 bases from J, with 14 bases in between. The CDR3 DNA reads as TGTGCCAGCAGCTTAGATAGGGGACGGAGGGAGTTCTTC. It codes for CASSLDRGRREFF.

The chain couples TRBV6-6 to TRBJ2-3; D gene uncertain. From germline, CDR1 is MNHNY and CDR2 SVGAGI (reference sequence). The CDR3 sequence is 15 residues long. V was pared by 6 bases and J by 1 base, with 14 bases between. This CDR3 reads CASSPPQKGTDTQYF. For the CDR3, the DNA is TGTGCCAGCAGCCCTCCCCAGAAAGGCACAGATACGCAGTATTTT.

This sequence joins TRBV2 and TRBJ2-5; D is undetermined. Per germline, CDR1 SNHLY and CDR2 FYNNEI. The CDR3 has 11 amino acids. Trimming cost V 5 bases and J 1 base, with 2 bases left between them. CDR3 DNA sequence: TGTGCCAGCAGTACCCAAGAGACCCAGTACTTC. Protein sequence: CASSTQETQYF.

The rearrangement uses TRBV6-5 and TRBJ2-1; no reliable D call. Between the trimmed V and J ends, which lost 0 bases and 2 bases, there was a span of 8 bases. Germline V lookup: CDR1 MNHEY, CDR2 SVGAGI. The CDR3 totals 15 residues. In DNA form, the CDR3 reads TGTGCCAGCAGTTACTCGGCGGCTGCCTACAATGAGCAGTTCTTC. Its translation: CASSYSAAAYNEQFF.

V and J are TRBV5-1 and TRBJ2-5; TRBD1 matches 7 bases. The germline gives CDR1 SGHRS, CDR2 YFSETQ. Trimming removed 3 bases from V and 5 bases from J; junction bases left unmatched: 7. The CDR3 has 14 amino acids. CDR3 sequence: CASSSTGVRETQYF. As DNA, the CDR3 is TGCGCCAGCAGCTCCACAGGGGTCCGTGAGACCCAGTACTTC.

The count of this clone is one. V is TRBV7-9 and J is TRBJ2-1; tentative D call: TRBD1 (5 bases). Deletions cut 5 bases from V and 8 bases from J, with 16 bases between. CDR1 SEHNR and CDR2 FQNEAQ come from the germline V gene (reference sequence). The CDR3 is 14 amino acids. The CDR3 bases are TGTGCCAGCAGCCTAAGGGGAAACTCGCATGAGCAGTTCTTC. Amino acids: CASSLRGNSHEQFF.